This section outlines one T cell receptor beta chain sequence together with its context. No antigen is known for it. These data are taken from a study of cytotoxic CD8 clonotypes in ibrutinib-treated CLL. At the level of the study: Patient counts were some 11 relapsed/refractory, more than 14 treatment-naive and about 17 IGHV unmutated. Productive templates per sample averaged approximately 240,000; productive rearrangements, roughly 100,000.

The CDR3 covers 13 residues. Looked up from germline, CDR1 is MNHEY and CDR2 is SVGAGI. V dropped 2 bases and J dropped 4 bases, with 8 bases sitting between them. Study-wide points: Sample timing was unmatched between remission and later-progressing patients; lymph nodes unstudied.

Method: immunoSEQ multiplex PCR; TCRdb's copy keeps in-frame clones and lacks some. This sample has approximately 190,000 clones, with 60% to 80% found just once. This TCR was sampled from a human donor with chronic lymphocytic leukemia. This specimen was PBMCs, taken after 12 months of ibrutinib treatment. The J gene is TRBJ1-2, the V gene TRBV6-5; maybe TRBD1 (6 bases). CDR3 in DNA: TGTGCCAGCAGTTACCCGGACAGCTATGGCTACACCTTC. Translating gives CASSYPDSYGYTF.